The clone carrying this T cell receptor beta chain was recorded a few times. Methods used by the authors: Reference gene primer amplification in the assay estimated nucleated cell counts. Sequenced by immunoSEQ multiplex PCR; TCRdb stores in-frame clones only, minus some. Clone size and V and J calls were adopted from that table, with D and trimming inferred from the DNA. The top ten clones hold approximately 9.9% of a sample with over 85,000 clones, about 72% of them seen once. This sample is drawn from a study of blood T cell repertoires in COVID-19. Overall study: Both acute and convalescent COVID-19 samples were obtained from the United States, Italy and Spain. T cells, B-cell-depleted T cells, or PBMCs supplied cDNA or gDNA.

The sequence derives from a man aged 55 to 70 with active or convalescent COVID-19. Source material: peripheral blood.

CDR3 loop: CAISESTGVSYNEQFF. The CDR3 nucleotides are TGTGCCATCAGTGAGTCTACGGGAGTGAGCTACAATGAGCAGTTCTTC. The genes are TRBV10-3 and TRBJ2-1, with D possibly TRBD2 on 6 matching bases. V was pared by 0 bases and J by 3 bases, with 12 bases between. The length of the CDR3 is 16 residues. Germline V gives CDR1 ENHRY, CDR2 SYGVKD.